This entry is about one T cell receptor beta chain. Its antigen is currently unknown. This sample is part of a study of shared clonotypes between healthy human individuals. Study findings and constraints: In general, naive subsets displayed greater estimated richness than memory subsets did. Clonotypes which were not shared had lower generation probabilities than clonotypes that all four donors shared.

Clones were sequenced by immunoSEQ multiplex PCR, and TCRdb holds only the in-frame ones, with some missing. The data show approximately 2.1 million clones, 85% to 95% seen once. The CD4+ fraction was divided into a CD45RA+ naive subset and a CD45RA-negative memory subset. CDR1 is LGHNA, CDR2 YSLEER, per germline. V was clipped by 4 bases and J by 0 bases, with 10 bases between them. The CDR3 runs 15 residues. This chain connects TRBV4-3 to TRBJ2-1; D unclear. The source is a man in his late teens or twenties in good health. Some clones in this sample may be carry-over from other donors' samples. Sequencing was carried out using naive CD4+ T cells from PBMCs. Subset reported: CD45RA+ positively selected. Written as DNA, the CDR3 is TGCGCCAGCAGCCCTACTTTAGACTCCTACAATGAGCAGTTCTTC. Translation: CASSPTLDSYNEQFF.